These 9 T cell receptor beta chains originate from one sample sequenced in a study of regulatory T cells in long-lasting Graves disease. The sample's time point: newly diagnosed GD, antithyroid drugs for less than 3 months. The TCR library used RNA extracted from PBMCs. Arm-PCR of CDR3 regions and iRepertoire HTBI primers were used to build TCR beta libraries. From the multiplex PCR reads, TCRdb called clonotypes with MiXCR, one entry per CDR3 protein. This sample has 300,000 to 400,000 distinct CDR3 sequences; over 15% occur once, and the top ten carry roughly 30%. This sample also appeared in a second study, on T cells in Graves' hyperthyroidism and ophthalmopathy.

The starting material was peripheral blood mononuclear cells (PBMCs), obtained at new diagnosis, from a patient treated with antithyroid drugs. The receptor source for this set is a middle-aged man with Graves disease.

The rearrangement uses TRBV7-3 and TRBJ2-3; 7 nucleotides align to TRBD1. V trimming: 4 bases; J trimming: 2 bases; junction bases outside the gene matches: 6. Germline CDR1 SGHTA, CDR2 FQGTGA. The CDR3 is 15 amino acids. CDR3 loop: CASSSGQVSTDTQYF. CDR3 DNA: TGTGCCAGCAGCTCCGGACAGGTTTCCACAGATACGCAGTATTTT.

This clonotype came up a few times. V and J are TRBV6-1 and TRBJ2-6; D is unresolved. The CDR3 extends over 13 amino acids. CDR1 and CDR2 (germline): MNHNS, SASEGT. With 6 bases removed from V and 3 bases from J, the gap between germline ends came to 6 bases. As DNA, the CDR3 is TGTGCCAGCAGGGAGTATGGGGCCAACGTCCTGACTTTC. This gives the protein CASREYGANVLTF.

This clonotype was seen more than once but under ten times. This sequence joins TRBV27 and TRBJ2-2; 11 positions agree with TRBD2. Germline V gene lookup returns CDR1 MNHEY and CDR2 SMNVEV (reference sequence). V lost 7 bases, J lost 2 bases, and 12 bases stayed unmatched. CDR3 size: 18 residues. The CDR3 loop reads CASTKVLAGGLNTGELFF. The DNA of the CDR3 is TGTGCCAGCACCAAAGTCCTAGCGGGGGGACTTAACACCGGGGAGCTGTTTTTT.

Notes on this clonotype: A much bigger clone sits one base away, suggesting this may be a read error. The chain joins TRBV11-2 to TRBJ1-3, with D perhaps TRBD1 (6 bases). The CDR3 contains 14 residues. The germline CDR1 and CDR2 sequences are SGHAT and FQNNGV. CDR3 sequence (DNA): TGTGCCAGCAGCTTAGGGGCAGGGGAAGACACCATATGTTTT. Amino acid sequence: CASSLGAGEDTICF.

The chain couples TRBV2 to TRBJ2-2; D might be TRBD2 (9 bases). Trimming took 10 bases from V and 6 from J, leaving 27 bases between them. Looked up from germline, CDR1 is SNHLY and CDR2 is FYNNEI. CDR3 size: 17 residues. Here the CDR3 DNA reads TGTGCCAACAGGGGGTTAGCGGGGGCCCTCGGAGCCGGGGAGCTGTTTTTT. This codes for CANRGLAGALGAGELFF.

This clonotype was observed at least ten times. The chain employs TRBV7-8 and TRBJ1-6, with D perhaps matching TRBD1 (6 bases). Germline assignment: CDR1 SGHVS and CDR2 FQNEAQ. Trimming took 1 base from V and 10 from J, leaving 17 bases between them. The CDR3 consists of 16 residues. CDR3 region: CASSLEAGQGNSPLHF. In nucleotides, the CDR3 is TGTGCCAGCAGCTTAGAGGCTGGGCAGGGGAACTCACCCCTCCACTTT. Full variable domain (rest looked up from reference TRBV7-8 and TRBJ1-6): GAGVSQSPRYKVAKRGQDVALRCDPISGHVSLFWYQQALGQGPEFLTYFQNEAQLDKSGLPSDRFFAERPEGSVSTLKIQRTQQEDSAVYLCASSLEAGQGNSPLHFGNGTRLTVT.

This chain connects TRBV20-1 to TRBJ1-1; possibly TRBD1 for D (5 bases). This CDR3 spans 17 amino acids. From germline, CDR1 is DFQATT and CDR2 SNEGSKA (reference sequence). Trimming pared 1 base from V and 5 bases from J, leaving 23 bases between. The CDR3 protein is CSARGRALSASSTEAFF. For the CDR3, the DNA is TGCAGTGCTAGAGGCAGGGCCTTATCAGCTAGTTCAACTGAAGCTTTCTTT.

This clonotype has ten or more counts. The V call is TRBV20-1, the J call TRBJ1-1; D ambiguous. The V gene's germline CDR1 is DFQATT and CDR2 SNEGSKA (reference sequence). The CDR3 runs 13 residues. The germline V and J ends were trimmed by 3 bases and 1 base, with 9 bases remaining between them. The CDR3 region is CSARKPPNTEAFF. CDR3 nucleotide sequence: TGCAGTGCTAGGAAACCGCCGAACACTGAAGCTTTCTTT.

This clonotype was found many times. The V call is TRBV30, the J call TRBJ2-7; D gene ambiguous. The CDR3 consists of 14 residues. CDR1 and CDR2 (germline): GTSNPN, SVGIG (reference sequence). Trimming removed 2 bases from V and 0 bases from J, with 11 bases in between. The CDR3 DNA reads TGTGCCTGGAGTTCCGCGGCCAGCTCCTACGAGCAGTACTTC. Protein product: CAWSSAASSYEQYF.